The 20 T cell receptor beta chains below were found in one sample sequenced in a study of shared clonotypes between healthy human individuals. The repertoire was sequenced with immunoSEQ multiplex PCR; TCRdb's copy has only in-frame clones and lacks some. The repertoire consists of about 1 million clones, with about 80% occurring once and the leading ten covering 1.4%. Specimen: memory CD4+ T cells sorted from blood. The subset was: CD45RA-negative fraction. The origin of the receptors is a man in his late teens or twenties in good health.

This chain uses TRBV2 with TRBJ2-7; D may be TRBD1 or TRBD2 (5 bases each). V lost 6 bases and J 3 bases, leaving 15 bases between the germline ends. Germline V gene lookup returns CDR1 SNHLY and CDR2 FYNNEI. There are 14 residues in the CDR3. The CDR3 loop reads CASRAFGGFYEQYF. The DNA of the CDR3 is TGTGCCAGCAGGGCCTTTGGGGGATTCTACGAGCAGTACTTC.

The CDR3 DNA is TGCAGCGTTGAGGGAGGCGGGTACGAGCAGTACTTC. Its translation: CSVEGGGYEQYF. This chain joins TRBV29-1 and TRBJ2-7; possible D gene TRBD2, 6 bases. The germline V gene encodes CDR1 SQVTM and CDR2 ANQGSEA. Between the trimmed V and J ends, which lost 3 bases and 4 bases, there was a span of 10 bases. The CDR3 runs to 12 residues.

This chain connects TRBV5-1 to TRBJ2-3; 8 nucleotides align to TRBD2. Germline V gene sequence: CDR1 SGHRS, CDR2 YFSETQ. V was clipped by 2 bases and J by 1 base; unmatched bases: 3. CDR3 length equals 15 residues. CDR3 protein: CASSLAGVGTDTQYF. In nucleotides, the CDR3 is TGCGCCAGCAGCTTAGCGGGAGTAGGCACAGATACGCAGTATTTT.

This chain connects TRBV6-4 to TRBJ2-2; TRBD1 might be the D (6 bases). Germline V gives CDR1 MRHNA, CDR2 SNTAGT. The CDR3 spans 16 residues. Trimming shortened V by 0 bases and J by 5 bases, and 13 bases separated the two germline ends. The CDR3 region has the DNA TGTGCCAGCAGTGACTCGGGGGCAGTCGGAACCGGGGAGCTGTTTTTT. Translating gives CASSDSGAVGTGELFF.

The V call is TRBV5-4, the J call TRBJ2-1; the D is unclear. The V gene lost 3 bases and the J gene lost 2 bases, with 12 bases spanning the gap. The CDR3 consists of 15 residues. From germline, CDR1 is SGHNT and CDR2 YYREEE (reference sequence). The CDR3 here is CASSSTLGTYNEQFF. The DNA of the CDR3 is TGTGCCAGCAGCTCGACTCTCGGCACCTACAATGAGCAGTTCTTC.

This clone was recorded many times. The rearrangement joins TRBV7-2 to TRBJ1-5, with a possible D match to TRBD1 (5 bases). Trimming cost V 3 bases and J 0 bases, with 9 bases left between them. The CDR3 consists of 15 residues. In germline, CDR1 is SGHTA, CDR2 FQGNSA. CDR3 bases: TGTGCCAGCAGCTTCGGACACAATAGCAATCAGCCCCAGCATTTT. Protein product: CASSFGHNSNQPQHF.

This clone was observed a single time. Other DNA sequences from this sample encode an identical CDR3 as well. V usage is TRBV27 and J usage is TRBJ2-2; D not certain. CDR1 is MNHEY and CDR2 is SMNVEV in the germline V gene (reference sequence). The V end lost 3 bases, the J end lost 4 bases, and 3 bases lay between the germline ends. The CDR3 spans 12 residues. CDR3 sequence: CASSFVTGELFF. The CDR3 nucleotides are TGTGCCAGCAGTTTCGTCACCGGGGAGCTGTTTTTT.

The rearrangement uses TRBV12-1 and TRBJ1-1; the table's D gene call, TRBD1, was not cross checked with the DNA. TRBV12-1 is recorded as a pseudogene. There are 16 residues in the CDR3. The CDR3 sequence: CASSKLSGHENTEAFF. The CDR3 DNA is TGTGCCAGCAGCAAGCTTTCGGGACACGAAAACACTGAAGCTTTCTTT.

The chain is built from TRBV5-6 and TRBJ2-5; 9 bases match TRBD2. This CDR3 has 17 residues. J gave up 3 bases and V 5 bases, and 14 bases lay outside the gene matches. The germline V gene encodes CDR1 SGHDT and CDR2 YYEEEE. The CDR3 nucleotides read TGTGCCAGCAGTAGGGCGGCTAGCGGGATAGTGGAAGAGACCCAGTACTTC. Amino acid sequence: CASSRAASGIVEETQYF.

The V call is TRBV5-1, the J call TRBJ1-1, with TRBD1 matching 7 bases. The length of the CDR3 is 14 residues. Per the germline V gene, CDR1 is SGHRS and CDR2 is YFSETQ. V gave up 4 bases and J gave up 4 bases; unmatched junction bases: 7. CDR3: CASSNSGGVTEAFF. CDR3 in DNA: TGCGCCAGCAGCAATTCAGGGGGAGTCACTGAAGCTTTCTTT.

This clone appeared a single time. The CDR3, as DNA: TGTGCCAGCAGCTTAGGGGGGGCGTTCTCCTACGAGCAGTACTTC. Protein: CASSLGGAFSYEQYF. The chain has TRBV11-2 and TRBJ2-7; either TRBD1 or TRBD2 may supply D (6 bases each). The CDR3 contains 15 residues. The V gene lost 1 base and the J gene lost 0 bases, with 10 bases spanning the gap. Germline CDR1 reads SGHAT; CDR2 reads FQNNGV.

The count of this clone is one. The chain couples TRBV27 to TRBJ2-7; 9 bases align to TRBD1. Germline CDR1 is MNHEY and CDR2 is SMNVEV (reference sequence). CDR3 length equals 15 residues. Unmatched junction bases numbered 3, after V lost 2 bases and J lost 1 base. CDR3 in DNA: TGTGCCAGCAGTTTAGGACAGGGGTTTTCCTACGAGCAGTACTTC. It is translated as CASSLGQGFSYEQYF.

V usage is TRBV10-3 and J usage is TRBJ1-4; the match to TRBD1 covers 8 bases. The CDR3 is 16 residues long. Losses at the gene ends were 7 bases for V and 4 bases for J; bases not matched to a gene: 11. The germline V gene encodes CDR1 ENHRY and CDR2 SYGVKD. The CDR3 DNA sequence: TGTGCCATCAAGGCAGGGGGCGACCTAAGTAATGAAAAACTGTTTTTT. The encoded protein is CAIKAGGDLSNEKLFF.

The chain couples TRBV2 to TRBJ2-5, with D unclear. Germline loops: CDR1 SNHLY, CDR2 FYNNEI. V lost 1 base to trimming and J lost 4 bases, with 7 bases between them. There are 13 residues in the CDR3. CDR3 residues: CASSEGGLETQYF. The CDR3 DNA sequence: TGTGCCAGCAGTGAAGGGGGATTAGAGACCCAGTACTTC.

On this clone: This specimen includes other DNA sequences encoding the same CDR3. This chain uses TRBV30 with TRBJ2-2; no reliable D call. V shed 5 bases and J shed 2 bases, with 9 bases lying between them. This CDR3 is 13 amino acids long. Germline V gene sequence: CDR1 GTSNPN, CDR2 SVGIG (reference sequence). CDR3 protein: CAWSSQNTGELFF. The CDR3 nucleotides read TGTGCCTGGTCTTCCCAAAACACCGGGGAGCTGTTTTTT.

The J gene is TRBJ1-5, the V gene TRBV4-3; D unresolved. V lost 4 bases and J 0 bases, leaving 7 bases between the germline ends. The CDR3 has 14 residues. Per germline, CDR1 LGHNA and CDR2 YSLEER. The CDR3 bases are TGCGCCAGCAGCCCGACTGTTAGCAATCAGCCCCAGCATTTT. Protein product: CASSPTVSNQPQHF.

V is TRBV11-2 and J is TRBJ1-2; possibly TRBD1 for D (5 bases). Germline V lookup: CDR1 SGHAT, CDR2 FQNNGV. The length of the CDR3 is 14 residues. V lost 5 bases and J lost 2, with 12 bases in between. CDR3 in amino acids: CASSPRDSNYGYTF. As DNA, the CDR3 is TGTGCCAGCAGCCCCCGGGACTCGAACTATGGCTACACCTTC.

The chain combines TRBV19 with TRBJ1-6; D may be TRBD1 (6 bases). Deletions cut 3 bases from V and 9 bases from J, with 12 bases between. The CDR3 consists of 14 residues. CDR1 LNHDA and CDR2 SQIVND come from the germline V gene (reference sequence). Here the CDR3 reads CASSIQGLSSPLHF. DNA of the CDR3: TGTGCCAGTAGTATCCAGGGGCTTAGTTCACCCCTCCACTTT. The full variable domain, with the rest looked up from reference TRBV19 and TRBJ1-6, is DGGITQSPKYLFRKEGQNVTLSCEQNLNHDAMYWYRQDPGQGLRLIYYSQIVNDFQKGDIAEGYSVSREKKESFPLTVTSAQKNPTAFYLCASSIQGLSSPLHFGNGTRLTVT.

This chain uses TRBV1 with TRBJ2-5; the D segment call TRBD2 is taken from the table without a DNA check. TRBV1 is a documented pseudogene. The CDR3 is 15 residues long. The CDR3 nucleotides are TGCACCAGCAGCCAAGTACGGGGGGGCATGGAGACCCAGTACTTC. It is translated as CTSSQVRGGMETQYF.

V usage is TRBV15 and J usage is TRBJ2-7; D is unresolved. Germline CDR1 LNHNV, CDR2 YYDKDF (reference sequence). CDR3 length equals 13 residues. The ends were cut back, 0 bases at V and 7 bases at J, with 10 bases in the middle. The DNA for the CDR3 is TGTGCCACCAGCAGAGATCTGGGTGAGGAGCAGTACTTC. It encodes CATSRDLGEEQYF.